Below, 29 T cell receptor beta chains from the same sample are listed, as sequenced in a study of CD8 T cells in Susac syndrome. An input of roughly 0.5 to 1 ug of RNA was subjected to reverse transcription using random hexamers. TCRdb reanalysed the immunoSEQ multiplex PCR reads using MiXCR and keeps one entry per CDR3 protein. Among fewer than 150,000 distinct CDR3 sequences listed, around 91% were seen once. The sequenced sample consisted of CD8+ T cells from PBMCs. These receptors all come from a human donor with multiple sclerosis.

The rearrangement joins TRBV15 to TRBJ2-1, with D tentatively TRBD1 or TRBD2 (5 bases each). CDR1 and CDR2 (germline): LNHNV, YYDKDF (reference sequence). Trimming pared 4 bases from V and 4 bases from J, leaving 11 bases between. The CDR3 runs 14 residues. The CDR3 protein is CATSTGTEYNEQFF. For the CDR3, the DNA is TGTGCCACCAGCACCGGGACCGAGTACAATGAGCAGTTCTTC.

The chain links TRBV4-1 to TRBJ1-1, with 8 bases lining up with TRBD1. The CDR3 has 15 residues. Germline-derived CDR1 and CDR2 are MGHRA and YSYEKL. J lost 3 bases, V lost 4 bases, and 7 bases had no gene match. CDR3 in DNA: TGCGCCAGCAGCCGCCCCAGGGGGCAAGACACTGAAGCTTTCTTT. This gives the protein CASSRPRGQDTEAFF.

In DNA form, the CDR3 reads TGCGCCAGCAGCCAAGATCCGTTGGACGTATACACCGGGGAGCTGTTTTTT. This encodes CASSQDPLDVYTGELFF. The V gene is TRBV4-1, the J gene TRBJ2-2; D is unclear. Trimming removed 0 bases from V and 3 bases from J, with 14 bases in between. CDR3 size: 17 residues. Germline V gene sequence: CDR1 MGHRA, CDR2 YSYEKL.

The V call is TRBV3-1, the J call TRBJ2-2, with 7 bases lining up with TRBD2. The germline V gene has CDR1 LGHDT and CDR2 YNNKEL (reference sequence). Germline trimming cut 1 base from V and 2 bases from J; bases unmatched to any gene: 10. The CDR3 has 18 residues. In DNA form, the CDR3 reads TGTGCCAGCAGCCAAGGAGAGCTAGCGGCGGTAAACACCGGGGAGCTGTTTTTT. Translation gives CASSQGELAAVNTGELFF.

The chain couples TRBV5-4 to TRBJ2-4; D ambiguous. Germline V gene data show CDR1 as SGHNT and CDR2 as YYREEE (reference sequence). Trimming removed 0 bases from V and 5 bases from J, with 6 bases in between. This CDR3 has 13 amino acids. For the CDR3, the DNA is TGTGCCAGCAGCTTGGGCCGGGAAAACATTCAGTACTTC. Its protein product is CASSLGRENIQYF.

The CDR3 DNA sequence: TGTGCCACCAGTGACTTTCAGTACAATGAGCAGTTCTTC. Protein: CATSDFQYNEQFF. This chain connects TRBV24-1 to TRBJ2-1; D not certain. The germline V gene encodes CDR1 KGHDR and CDR2 SFDVKD. The CDR3 spans 13 residues. V was pared by 4 bases and J by 4 bases, with 7 bases between.

J is TRBJ2-7 and V is TRBV20-1; 8 bases align to TRBD1. CDR1 and CDR2 (germline): DFQATT, SNEGSKA (reference sequence). The CDR3 is made up of 16 amino acids. V was pared by 7 bases and J by 2 bases, with 16 bases of the junction left unmatched. For the CDR3, the DNA is TGCAGTGTCAGTAGGTACGCTAACAGGGGGACCTACGAGCAGTACTTC. Protein: CSVSRYANRGTYEQYF.

The chain recombines TRBV7-3 with TRBJ2-1; TRBD2 matches 7 bases. J lost 4 bases, V lost 5 bases, and 11 bases had no gene match. Germline CDR1 reads SGHTA; CDR2 reads FQGTGA. The CDR3 spans 16 residues. The CDR3 DNA sequence: TGTGCCAGCAGCCCGGATGCTAGCGGCTCGTACAATGAGCAGTTCTTC. Its protein product is CASSPDASGSYNEQFF.

This clonotype was counted between two and nine times. This chain connects TRBV7-8 to TRBJ2-7; unclear D gene. Deletions cut 1 base from V and 3 bases from J, with 7 bases between. The CDR3 has 13 amino acids. Germline-derived CDR1 and CDR2 are SGHVS and FQNEAQ. CDR3 residues: CASSLEVSYEQYF. Written as DNA, the CDR3 is TGTGCCAGCAGCTTAGAAGTCAGCTACGAGCAGTACTTC.

DNA of the CDR3: TGTGCCAGCAGTTTATTTACAGATAGCAATCAGCCCCAGCATTTT. Residues: CASSLFTDSNQPQHF. J is TRBJ1-5 and V is TRBV27, with D unclear. This CDR3 has 15 amino acids. Per germline, CDR1 MNHEY and CDR2 SMNVEV (reference sequence). V dropped 1 base and J dropped 0 bases, with 7 bases sitting between them.

The CDR3 here is CASSPSEGLTYEQYF. DNA of the CDR3: TGTGCCAGCAGTCCTTCAGAAGGGCTTACTTACGAGCAGTACTTC. The chain has TRBV6-5 and TRBJ2-7; D remains unclear. Trimming left V 5 bases short and J 4 bases short, with 18 bases between. Germline V lookup: CDR1 MNHEY, CDR2 SVGAGI. The CDR3 contains 15 residues.

CDR3 amino acids: CATSRVAYNEQFF. The CDR3 nucleotides are TGTGCCACCAGCAGGGTAGCGTACAATGAGCAGTTCTTC. The chain is built from TRBV15 and TRBJ2-1; D might be TRBD2 (5 bases). V lost 3 bases, J lost 4 bases, and 7 bases lay in between. This CDR3 has 13 amino acids. From germline, CDR1 is LNHNV and CDR2 YYDKDF (reference sequence).

This chain connects TRBV30 to TRBJ2-3; possible D gene TRBD1, 5 bases. The CDR3 is 15 residues long. V lost 3 bases and J 6 bases, leaving 19 bases between the germline ends. The germline gives CDR1 GTSNPN, CDR2 SVGIG (reference sequence). Here the CDR3 DNA reads TGTGCCTGGAGAGGCTTAGGCCAGGGTGGTGATACGCAGTATTTT. This gives the protein CAWRGLGQGGDTQYF. Supplemented by reference TRBV30 and TRBJ2-3, the full variable domain reads SQTIHQWPATLVQPVGSPLSLECTVEGTSNPNLYWYRQAAGRGLQLLFYSVGIGQISSEVPQNLSASRPQDRQFILSSKKLLLSDSGFYLCAWRGLGQGGDTQYFGPGTRLTVL.

This clonotype occurred once. The chain links TRBV15 to TRBJ2-3, with D possibly matching TRBD1 (6 bases). Germline lookup yields CDR1 LNHNV and CDR2 YYDKDF (reference sequence). The CDR3 length is 19 residues. V was cut by 4 bases and J by 2 bases, with 25 bases left in between. In DNA form, the CDR3 reads TGTGCCACCAGCACAGTCCTATGGACAGACCCAATTCCCACAGATACGCAGTATTTT. Protein product: CATSTVLWTDPIPTDTQYF.

This clonotype appeared once. The chain is built from TRBV4-3 and TRBJ1-1; TRBD1 matches 8 bases. The CDR3 has 14 residues. In germline, CDR1 is LGHNA, CDR2 YSLEER. V shed 0 bases, J shed 6 bases, and the junction held 3 bases outside the gene matches. The CDR3 region is CASSQDAQGAEAFF. CDR3 coding DNA: TGCGCCAGCAGCCAAGATGCACAGGGGGCTGAAGCTTTCTTT.

This clonotype was seen only once. The chain recombines TRBV12-5 with TRBJ2-5; either TRBD1 or TRBD2 may fit D (5 bases each). CDR3 length equals 18 residues. CDR1 is LGHNT, CDR2 FRNRAP, per germline. V was shortened by 6 bases and J by 5 bases, with 28 bases between the two germline ends. CDR3: CASGPGRDAFLEAETQYF. CDR3 nucleotides: TGTGCTAGTGGCCCCGGCCGGGACGCCTTTTTGGAGGCGGAGACCCAGTACTTC.

This chain uses TRBV5-6 with TRBJ1-2; 9 bases are shared with TRBD1. Looked up from germline, CDR1 is SGHDT and CDR2 is YYEEEE. With V trimmed by 3 bases and J by 8 bases, 14 bases remained unmatched. CDR3 length equals 16 residues. The CDR3 DNA reads TGTGCCAGCAGCTCGACCCGGGACAGGGCCGCCATAGGCTACACCTTC. It codes for CASSSTRDRAAIGYTF.

The chain is built from TRBV6-2 or TRBV6-3 and TRBJ2-1; D is uncertain. This CDR3 is built from 14 residues. V lost 4 bases, J lost 4 bases, and 11 bases lay in between. Per germline, CDR1 MNHEY and CDR2 SVGEGT. This chain's CDR3 is CASSFSGQYNEQFF. The CDR3 DNA sequence: TGTGCCAGCAGTTTTAGTGGGCAGTACAATGAGCAGTTCTTC.

The chain recombines TRBV20-1 with TRBJ1-1; D might be TRBD1 (5 bases). The CDR3 sequence is 13 residues long. Germline values: CDR1 DFQATT, CDR2 SNEGSKA (reference sequence). Between the trimmed V and J ends, which lost 4 bases and 6 bases, there was a span of 15 bases. The CDR3 is CSANHRQFPEAFF. CDR3 DNA sequence: TGCAGTGCTAATCACCGACAGTTCCCTGAAGCTTTCTTT.

V is TRBV27 and J is TRBJ1-1, with 8 bases that match TRBD1. The ends lost 11 bases at V and 5 bases at J; junction bases unmatched: 10. CDR3 length equals 13 residues. The germline V gene encodes CDR1 MNHEY and CDR2 SMNVEV (reference sequence). CDR3 nucleotide sequence: TGTGCCTCCGGACAGGGATTCTTAACTGAAGCTTTCTTT. Translated, it gives CASGQGFLTEAFF.

The V and J genes are TRBV4-1 and TRBJ1-1; D remains ambiguous. The ends were cut back, 1 base at V and 0 bases at J, with 3 bases in the middle. Per germline, CDR1 MGHRA and CDR2 YSYEKL. CDR3 size: 13 residues. CDR3 DNA: TGCGCCAGCAGCCAAGGGATGAACACTGAAGCTTTCTTT. Encoded protein: CASSQGMNTEAFF.

V usage is TRBV30 and J usage is TRBJ2-1; a weak D match, TRBD2 (5 bases). Germline CDR1 GTSNPN, CDR2 SVGIG (reference sequence). This CDR3 contains 14 residues. The ends were cut back, 6 bases at V and 3 bases at J, with 15 bases in the middle. The CDR3 DNA reads TGTGCCTGCCGACCGCGAGGGCGCTACAATGAGCAGTTCTTC. It translates to CACRPRGRYNEQFF. Combining the CDR3 with reference TRBV30 and TRBJ2-1 gives the whole variable domain SQTIHQWPATLVQPVGSPLSLECTVEGTSNPNLYWYRQAAGRGLQLLFYSVGIGQISSEVPQNLSASRPQDRQFILSSKKLLLSDSGFYLCACRPRGRYNEQFFGPGTRLTVL.

The gene calls are TRBV20-1 and TRBJ2-7; TRBD1 matches at 11 bases. Trimming took 2 bases from V and 6 from J; bases not matched to a gene: 6. Per germline, CDR1 DFQATT and CDR2 SNEGSKA (reference sequence). The length of the CDR3 is 14 residues. CDR3 bases: TGCAGTGCTAGACCACGGGACAGGGGGACCGAGCAGTACTTC. Translation: CSARPRDRGTEQYF.

The chain carries TRBV25-1 and TRBJ2-1; D ambiguous. The CDR3 sequence is 13 residues long. Per germline, CDR1 MGHDK and CDR2 SYGVNS. V was clipped by 8 bases and J by 5 bases, with 13 bases between them. This chain's CDR3 is CASLNHRHNEQFF. CDR3 nucleotides: TGTGCCAGCCTAAACCATCGTCACAATGAGCAGTTCTTC.

This rearrangement joins TRBV7-9 to TRBJ2-7; TRBD2 matches 10 bases. V gave up 4 bases and J gave up 3 bases; unmatched junction bases: 12. The CDR3 is 17 residues long. The germline V gene encodes CDR1 SEHNR and CDR2 FQNEAQ (reference sequence). DNA for the CDR3: TGTGCCAGCAGCTCGACTAGCGGGTCGACTCCTCACTACGAGCAGTACTTC. As protein: CASSSTSGSTPHYEQYF.

The chain employs TRBV5-6 and TRBJ2-2; D ambiguous. V was trimmed by 7 bases and J by 6 bases, leaving 7 bases between them. The CDR3 has 11 amino acids. CDR1 is SGHDT and CDR2 is YYEEEE in the germline V gene. CDR3 region: CASSSPGELFF. The CDR3 DNA reads as TGTGCCAGCTCCTCGCCCGGGGAGCTGTTTTTT.

This sequence joins TRBV5-4 and TRBJ2-7; 7 bases match TRBD1. V was pared by 0 bases and J by 1 base, with 1 base of the junction left unmatched. CDR1 SGHNT and CDR2 YYREEE come from the germline V gene (reference sequence). This CDR3 is built from 14 residues. The CDR3 reads CASSLGDRSYEQYF. As DNA, the CDR3 is TGTGCCAGCAGCTTGGGGGACAGATCCTACGAGCAGTACTTC.

This chain joins TRBV15 and TRBJ2-7; possible D gene TRBD2, 6 bases. Trimming removed 0 bases at V and 3 bases at J, with 12 bases between. Germline V lookup: CDR1 LNHNV, CDR2 YYDKDF (reference sequence). The CDR3 has 15 residues. The CDR3 is CATSRDYAGSYEQYF. The CDR3 bases are TGTGCCACCAGCAGAGATTATGCCGGGAGCTACGAGCAGTACTTC.

The V gene is TRBV5-1, the J gene TRBJ1-2; TRBD1 aligns across 8 bases. V was pared by 1 base and J by 5 bases, with 10 bases of the junction left unmatched. This CDR3 has 16 amino acids. Per germline, CDR1 SGHRS and CDR2 YFSETQ. In nucleotides, the CDR3 is TGCGCCAGCAGCTTGTCCCAACAGGGGGGGAAATATGGCTACACCTTC. It yields the protein CASSLSQQGGKYGYTF. Variable domain in full (rest from reference TRBV5-1 and TRBJ1-2): KAGVTQTPRYLIKTRGQQVTLSCSPISGHRSVSWYQQTPGQGLQFLFEYFSETQRNKGNFPGRFSGRQFSNSRSEMNVSTLELGDSALYLCASSLSQQGGKYGYTFGSGTRLTVV.